The source of this TCR beta chain is a study of blood T cell repertoires in COVID-19. Study as a whole: COVID-19 samples, acute and convalescent, were from the United States, Italy and Spain. Sources were T cells, B-cell-depleted T cells, or PBMCs; the material itself was cDNA or gDNA.

Source study methods: How many nucleated cells were present was estimated from reference gene primer amplification. The data were produced by immunoSEQ multiplex PCR, yet TCRdb's version contains in-frame clones alone and is incomplete. From that table come the V and J calls and clone size; the DNA was used to work out D and trimming. This table has fewer than 250,000 clones, approximately 86% appearing once. This CDR3 is 19 amino acids long. J lost 4 bases, V lost 0 bases, and 14 bases had no gene match. The germline gives CDR1 SGHRS, CDR2 YFSETQ. The sample was peripheral blood. The chain is built from TRBV5-1 and TRBJ2-3; TRBD1 matches at 10 bases. The clonotype comes from a human donor in a cohort sampled during active COVID-19. CDR3 sequence (DNA): TGCGCCAGCAGCTTGGGTCCACGGGACAGGGGAGTTGCAGCAGATACGCAGTATTTT. Its protein is CASSLGPRDRGVAADTQYF.